A single sample is the source of the 29 T cell receptor beta chains below, sequenced in a study of naive and memory T cell subsets. An oligonucleotide containing a UMI was ligated to the 3' end of TCR cDNA. The SP2 primer and nested alpha and beta constant region primers amplified ligated cDNA in four rounds. TCRdb used MiXCR to reprocess the 5' RACE reads, holding one entry per CDR3 protein. The data contain roughly 56,000 distinct CDR3 sequences, more than 7% of them singletons. These TCRs come from a male donor in good health.

The J gene is TRBJ1-1, the V gene TRBV7-9; D call uncertain. V lost 1 base, J lost 2 bases, and 8 bases lay in between. Germline CDR1 and CDR2: SEHNR and FQNEAQ (reference sequence). The CDR3 extends over 14 amino acids. The CDR3 sequence is CASSLVRGNTEAFF. As DNA, the CDR3 is TGTGCCAGCAGCTTAGTGCGGGGTAACACTGAAGCTTTCTTT.

This clonotype was detected only a few times. The chain carries TRBV5-1 and TRBJ2-2, with 7 bases fitting TRBD1. The V and J ends lost 0 bases and 1 base, in that order; junction bases with no gene match: 3. The germline V gene encodes CDR1 SGHRS and CDR2 YFSETQ. The CDR3 contains 16 residues. The CDR3 reads CASSLARGLNTGELFF. The CDR3 DNA is TGCGCCAGCAGCTTGGCCAGGGGGTTGAACACCGGGGAGCTGTTTTTT.

This clonotype was observed many times. The chain recombines TRBV14 with TRBJ2-1; 14 bases match TRBD2. Germline V gene sequence: CDR1 SGHDN, CDR2 FVKESK. The V gene end was trimmed by 3 bases and the J gene end by 7 bases; junction bases not matched to a gene: 5. The CDR3 is 16 residues long. This chain's CDR3 is CASSHIGTSGSNEQFF. In DNA, the CDR3 is TGTGCCAGCAGCCATATCGGGACTAGCGGGAGTAATGAGCAGTTCTTC.

At least ten counts were recorded for this clonotype. J is TRBJ1-4 and V is TRBV2; no definite D call. The V gene lost 1 base and the J gene lost 8 bases, with 8 bases spanning the gap. Germline CDR1 reads SNHLY; CDR2 reads FYNNEI. The CDR3 sequence is 13 residues long. The CDR3: CASSEGGDEKLFF. The CDR3 DNA sequence: TGTGCCAGCAGTGAAGGGGGTGACGAAAAACTGTTTTTT.

This clonotype was observed a handful of times. The chain couples TRBV2 to TRBJ2-2; 9 positions match TRBD2. The V gene end was trimmed by 11 bases and the J gene end by 4 bases; junction bases not matched to a gene: 11. CDR1 SNHLY and CDR2 FYNNEI come from the germline V gene. The CDR3 is 15 amino acids. Here the CDR3 DNA reads TGTGCCCTAAAGGGGGGTAGCGGGAGCACCGGGGAGCTGTTTTTT. Translation: CALKGGSGSTGELFF. Full variable domain (missing parts from reference TRBV2 and TRBJ2-2): EPEVTQTPSHQVTQMGQEVILRCVPISNHLYFYWYRQILGQKVEFLVSFYNNEISEKSEIFDDQFSVERPDGSNFTLKIRSTKLEDSAMYFCALKGGSGSTGELFFGEGSRLTVL.

In its sample, this clonotype was seen a few times. This sequence joins TRBV3-1 and TRBJ1-1, with D perhaps TRBD1 (6 bases). This CDR3 contains 13 residues. Trimming stripped 6 bases from V and 5 bases from J, with 13 bases between. Germline CDR1 is LGHDT and CDR2 is YNNKEL (reference sequence). Here the CDR3 reads CASSTGGRTEAFF. CDR3 in DNA: TGTGCCAGCAGTACGGGGGGGCGAACTGAAGCTTTCTTT.

The V gene is TRBV5-1, the J gene TRBJ2-1, with D tentatively TRBD1 (6 bases). CDR1 SGHRS and CDR2 YFSETQ come from the germline V gene. V lost 1 base to trimming and J lost 4 bases, with 9 bases between them. CDR3 size: 14 residues. CDR3 loop: CASSLLDRYNEQFF. CDR3 in DNA: TGCGCCAGCAGCTTGTTAGACAGGTACAATGAGCAGTTCTTC.

On this clonotype: One base away lies a much larger clone, so this may be a sequencing read error. The genes are TRBV7-9 and TRBJ1-1; the D is unclear. The ends were cut back, 3 bases at V and 8 bases at J, with 19 bases in the middle. There are 15 residues in the CDR3. From germline, CDR1 is SEHNR and CDR2 FQNEAQ (reference sequence). CDR3 bases: TGTGCCAGCAGCTTGTCCAAGCGAGCAACGGTGGAAGCTTTCTTT. Its protein product is CASSLSKRATVEAFF.

This clonotype was seen more than once but under ten times. The chain has TRBV5-6 and TRBJ2-1, with 12 bases matching TRBD2. The J segment lost 7 bases and the V segment lost 4 bases, leaving 12 bases of the junction unmatched. Germline assignment: CDR1 SGHDT and CDR2 YYEEEE. This CDR3 spans 17 amino acids. This CDR3 reads CASSQSPTSGSWNEQFF. Here the CDR3 DNA reads TGTGCCAGCAGCCAATCACCGACTAGCGGGAGTTGGAATGAGCAGTTCTTC.

This clonotype was detected many times. The chain combines TRBV30 with TRBJ2-1; tentative D call: TRBD2 (5 bases). This CDR3 is 11 amino acids long. Germline V gene data show CDR1 as GTSNPN and CDR2 as SVGIG (reference sequence). The CDR3 DNA reads TGTGCTCGAGGGCTAGCAGATGAGCAGTTCTTC. It encodes CARGLADEQFF.

The chain links TRBV7-2 to TRBJ2-3, with 14 bases lining up with TRBD2. Germline V gene data show CDR1 as SGHTA and CDR2 as FQGNSA. V dropped 4 bases and J dropped 5; count of bases not matched to a gene: 11. This CDR3 spans 18 amino acids. The CDR3 region has the DNA TGTGCCAGCAGCTCTAGACTAGCGGGAGGGCCGTCTAGAGATACGCAGTATTTT. Translating it yields CASSSRLAGGPSRDTQYF.

The table lists this clonotype with many counts. V and J are TRBV7-9 and TRBJ1-1; D uncertain. Trimming took off 5 bases at V and 3 bases at J, with 10 bases between the two ends. Germline V gene data show CDR1 as SEHNR and CDR2 as FQNEAQ (reference sequence). The CDR3 is 13 amino acids. The CDR3 here is CASSPGLDTEAFF. As DNA, the CDR3 is TGTGCCAGCAGCCCGGGTCTGGACACTGAAGCTTTCTTT.

The chain couples TRBV28 to TRBJ2-2; 10 positions agree with TRBD1. Germline-derived CDR1 and CDR2 are MDHEN and SYDVKM. Trimming removed 6 bases from V and 3 bases from J; junction bases left unmatched: 7. This CDR3 is built from 16 residues. For the CDR3, the DNA is TGTGCCAGCAGCAGTCCCGGGACAGGGGACACCGGGGAGCTGTTTTTT. Residues: CASSSPGTGDTGELFF.

This clonotype showed up just a few times. The genes are TRBV3-1 and TRBJ1-5, with 7 bases fitting TRBD1. Per the germline V gene, CDR1 is LGHDT and CDR2 is YNNKEL (reference sequence). The V and J ends lost 3 bases and 6 bases, in that order; junction bases with no gene match: 8. This CDR3 spans 15 amino acids. CDR3 sequence reads: CASSQRGQPSQPQHF. The CDR3 DNA is TGTGCCAGCAGCCAGAGGGGACAGCCAAGTCAGCCCCAGCATTTT.

This clonotype appeared many times. CDR3 amino acids: CASSLEDKAGELFF. The CDR3 DNA sequence: TGTGCCAGCAGCTTAGAGGACAAAGCCGGGGAGCTGTTTTTT. This chain links TRBV13 with TRBJ2-2; D is possibly TRBD1 (5 bases). Between the trimmed V and J ends, which lost 1 base and 6 bases, there was a span of 9 bases. The CDR3 has 14 residues. Germline V lookup: CDR1 PRHDT, CDR2 FYEKMQ (reference sequence).

This clonotype came up a few times. This sequence joins TRBV27 and TRBJ2-5, with 8 bases aligning to TRBD1. This CDR3 is built from 20 residues. Trimming removed 6 bases from V and 3 bases from J; junction bases left unmatched: 24. The germline CDR1 and CDR2 sequences are MNHEY and SMNVEV (reference sequence). The CDR3 protein is CASSPPLSGGAIRTEETQYF. CDR3 sequence (DNA): TGTGCCAGCAGCCCACCCCTATCAGGGGGCGCGATCAGGACGGAAGAGACCCAGTACTTC.

The V gene is TRBV5-4, the J gene TRBJ2-5; weak D call: TRBD2 (6 bases). V lost 0 bases and J lost 1, with 10 bases in between. Per germline, CDR1 SGHNT and CDR2 YYREEE (reference sequence). CDR3 length: 15 amino acids. CDR3 DNA: TGTGCCAGCAGCTTGGCCCTGACTAGCCAAGAGACCCAGTACTTC. Encoded protein: CASSLALTSQETQYF.

The rearrangement links TRBV6-5 to TRBJ1-1; D is uncertain. V was cut by 5 bases and J by 0 bases, with 7 bases left in between. Germline CDR1 reads MNHEY; CDR2 reads SVGAGI. This CDR3 is 13 amino acids long. The CDR3 is CASSQQMNTEAFF. CDR3 DNA: TGTGCCAGCAGTCAACAGATGAACACTGAAGCTTTCTTT.

The gene calls are TRBV4-1 and TRBJ1-2; tentatively, D is TRBD1 (6 bases). V lost 0 bases, J lost 8 bases, and 25 bases lay in between. The CDR3 runs 18 residues. From germline, CDR1 is MGHRA and CDR2 YSYEKL. The CDR3 sequence is CASSQEGGQGLFLQGYTF. The CDR3 region has the DNA TGCGCCAGCAGCCAAGAAGGAGGCCAGGGGCTTTTCCTTCAGGGCTACACCTTC.

This clonotype occurred many times. The CDR3 reads CASSQPPGAPGSSEQFF. In nucleotides, the CDR3 is TGTGCCAGCAGCCAACCGCCGGGGGCCCCCGGATCAAGTGAGCAGTTCTTC. The chain joins TRBV4-2 to TRBJ2-1, with D perhaps assigned TRBD1 or TRBD2 (6 bases each). Between the trimmed V and J ends, which lost 2 bases and 9 bases, there was a span of 23 bases. The CDR3 consists of 17 residues. Germline V gene lookup returns CDR1 LGHNA and CDR2 YNFKEQ.

Note on this clonotype: A much larger clone differs by one base, so this may be a read error. The J gene is TRBJ1-2, the V gene TRBV7-8; D uncertain. V lost 9 bases, J lost 5 bases, and 19 bases lay in between. Germline V gene data show CDR1 as SGHVS and CDR2 as FQNEAQ. The CDR3 length is 14 residues. CDR3 sequence reads: CARSPGHSHYGYTF. The CDR3 DNA reads as TGTGCCAGGAGCCCGGGCCACTCACATTATGGCTACACCTTC.

The sample holds many counts of this clonotype. The CDR3 reads CASSPQTGGMYGELFF. The CDR3 DNA reads as TGTGCCAGCAGCCCTCAAACGGGAGGGATGTACGGGGAGCTGTTTTTT. The chain employs TRBV7-6 and TRBJ2-2, with 8 bases fitting TRBD2. CDR1 and CDR2 from the germline V gene are SGHVS and FNYEAQ. J gave up 7 bases and V 5 bases, and 12 bases lay outside the gene matches. CDR3 size: 16 residues.

This clonotype was seen only a few times. This chain connects TRBV7-9 to TRBJ1-1; tentative D call: TRBD1 (6 bases). The CDR3 runs 14 residues. The germline V and J ends were trimmed by 1 base and 5 bases, with 11 bases remaining between them. Germline V CDR1 and CDR2: SEHNR, FQNEAQ (reference sequence). The CDR3 DNA reads as TGTGCCAGCAGCTTAGATGGACAGCGAACTGAAGCTTTCTTT. Its translation: CASSLDGQRTEAFF.

The table lists this clonotype with many counts. V and J are TRBV12-3 or TRBV12-4 and TRBJ2-1, with 7 bases aligning to TRBD1. Trimming removed 1 base from V and 6 bases from J; junction bases left unmatched: 6. The CDR3 is 15 amino acids. The CDR3, as DNA: TGTGCCAGCAGTTTAGTAAGGGACAGCCTCAATGAGCAGTTCTTC. It codes for CASSLVRDSLNEQFF.

This clonotype was observed a few times. The V and J genes are TRBV6-2 or TRBV6-3 and TRBJ2-7; TRBD2 agrees at 8 bases. Trimming at V came to 2 bases and at J to 1 base, leaving 10 bases not matched to a gene. The CDR3 spans 17 residues. Germline lookup yields CDR1 MNHEY and CDR2 SVGEGT. The CDR3: CASSYGLTSGSSYEQYF. The CDR3, as DNA: TGTGCCAGCAGTTACGGGCTAACTAGCGGCAGTTCCTACGAGCAGTACTTC.

This clonotype was recorded a few times. The gene calls are TRBV7-9 and TRBJ2-3; no clear D. The CDR3 is made up of 16 amino acids. The germline CDR1 and CDR2 sequences are SEHNR and FQNEAQ (reference sequence). V was cut by 7 bases and J by 0 bases, with 17 bases left in between. The CDR3 bases are TGTGCCAGCACCGATACCAGAGCGCTGAGCACAGATACGCAGTATTTT. Protein: CASTDTRALSTDTQYF.

This clonotype has just a few counts. The chain employs TRBV29-1 and TRBJ1-1, with 7 nucleotides matching TRBD1. V was pared by 7 bases and J by 0 bases, with 11 bases of the junction left unmatched. The germline V gene encodes CDR1 SQVTM and CDR2 ANQGSEA. CDR3 length equals 15 residues. This CDR3 is CSAPYRGSVNTEAFF. The CDR3, as DNA: TGCAGCGCACCTTACAGGGGATCCGTGAACACTGAAGCTTTCTTT.

The table lists this clonotype with a few counts. This chain joins TRBV29-1 and TRBJ2-3; 7 positions match TRBD2. V was clipped by 7 bases and J by 3 bases; unmatched bases: 10. CDR3 length: 14 residues. The V gene's germline CDR1 is SQVTM and CDR2 ANQGSEA. This CDR3 is CSALTGGGTDTQYF. The CDR3 DNA sequence: TGCAGCGCCTTGACTGGCGGGGGAACAGATACGCAGTATTTT.

The rearrangement uses TRBV7-9 and TRBJ2-7; TRBD1 agrees at 7 bases. Germline lookup yields CDR1 SEHNR and CDR2 FQNEAQ (reference sequence). The CDR3 runs to 14 residues. V dropped 8 bases and J dropped 6; count of bases not matched to a gene: 13. This CDR3 reads CASGQEDPLGEQYF. The CDR3 bases are TGTGCCAGCGGACAGGAAGACCCCTTGGGCGAGCAGTACTTC.